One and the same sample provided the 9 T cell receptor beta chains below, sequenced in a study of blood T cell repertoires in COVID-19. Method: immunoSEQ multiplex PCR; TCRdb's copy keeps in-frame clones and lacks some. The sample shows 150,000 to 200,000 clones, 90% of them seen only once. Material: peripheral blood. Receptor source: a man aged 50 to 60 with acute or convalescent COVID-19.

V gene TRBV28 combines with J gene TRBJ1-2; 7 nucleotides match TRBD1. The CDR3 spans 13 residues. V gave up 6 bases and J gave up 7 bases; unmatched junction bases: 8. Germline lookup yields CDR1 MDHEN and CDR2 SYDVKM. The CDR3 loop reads CASSLGGDSGYTF. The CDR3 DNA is TGTGCCAGCAGCTTAGGGGGCGACTCTGGCTACACCTTC.

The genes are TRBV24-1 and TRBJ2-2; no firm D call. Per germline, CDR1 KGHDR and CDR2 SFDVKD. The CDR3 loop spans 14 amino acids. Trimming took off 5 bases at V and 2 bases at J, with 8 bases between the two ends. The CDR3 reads CATSVSFNTGELFF. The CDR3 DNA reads TGTGCCACCAGTGTGAGCTTCAACACCGGGGAGCTGTTTTTT.

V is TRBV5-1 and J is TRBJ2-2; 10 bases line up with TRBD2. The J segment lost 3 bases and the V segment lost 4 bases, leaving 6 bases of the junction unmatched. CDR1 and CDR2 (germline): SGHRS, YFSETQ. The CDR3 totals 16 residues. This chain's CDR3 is CASSPTSGEHTGELFF. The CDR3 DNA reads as TGCGCCAGCAGCCCTACTAGCGGGGAGCACACCGGGGAGCTGTTTTTT.

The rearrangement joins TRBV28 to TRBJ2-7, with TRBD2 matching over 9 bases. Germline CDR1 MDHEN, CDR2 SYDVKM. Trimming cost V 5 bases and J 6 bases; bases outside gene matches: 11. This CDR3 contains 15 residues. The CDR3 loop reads CASSTSSAGGVEQYF. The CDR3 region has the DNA TGTGCCAGCAGTACCTCCTCGGCGGGAGGGGTCGAGCAGTACTTC.

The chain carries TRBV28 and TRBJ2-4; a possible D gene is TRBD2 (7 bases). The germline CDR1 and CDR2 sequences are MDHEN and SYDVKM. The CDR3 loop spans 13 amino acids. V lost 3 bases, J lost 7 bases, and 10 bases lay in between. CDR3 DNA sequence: TGTGCCAGCAGTTTGGGGGGGCCTAACATTCAGTACTTC. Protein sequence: CASSLGGPNIQYF.

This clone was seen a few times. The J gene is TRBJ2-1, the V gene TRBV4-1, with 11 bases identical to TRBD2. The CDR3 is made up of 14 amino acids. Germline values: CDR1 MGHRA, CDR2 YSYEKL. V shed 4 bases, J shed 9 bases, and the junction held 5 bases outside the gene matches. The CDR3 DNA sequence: TGCGCCAGCAGCCCCGCGGGGACTAGCGGTGAGCAGTTCTTC. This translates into CASSPAGTSGEQFF.

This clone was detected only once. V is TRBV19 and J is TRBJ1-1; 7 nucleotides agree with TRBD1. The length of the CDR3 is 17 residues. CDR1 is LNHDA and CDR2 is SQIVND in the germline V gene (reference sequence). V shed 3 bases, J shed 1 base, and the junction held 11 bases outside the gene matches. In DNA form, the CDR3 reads TGTGCCAGTAGTATCGGTCCCCACAGGGGAGGGAACACTGAAGCTTTCTTT. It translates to CASSIGPHRGGNTEAFF.

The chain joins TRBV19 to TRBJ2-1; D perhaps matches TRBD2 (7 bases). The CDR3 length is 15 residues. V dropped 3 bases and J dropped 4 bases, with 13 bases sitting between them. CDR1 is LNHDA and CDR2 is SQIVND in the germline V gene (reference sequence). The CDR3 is CASSIGGRRYNEQFF. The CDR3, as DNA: TGTGCCAGTAGTATCGGGGGGCGCAGGTACAATGAGCAGTTCTTC.

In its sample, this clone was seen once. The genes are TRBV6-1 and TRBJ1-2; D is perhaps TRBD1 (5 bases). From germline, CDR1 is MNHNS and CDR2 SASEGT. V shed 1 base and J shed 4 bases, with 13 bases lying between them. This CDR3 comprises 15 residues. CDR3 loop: CASSEVAAGGYGYTF. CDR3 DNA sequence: TGTGCCAGCAGTGAAGTCGCCGCGGGGGGCTATGGCTACACCTTC.